One sample yielded the 13 T cell receptor beta chains listed below, sequenced in a study of shared clonotypes between healthy human individuals. Naive CD8 cells comprised CD45RO-negative, CCR7-positively selected cells, excluding terminally differentiated effector memory CD45RA+ cells. Assay: immunoSEQ multiplex PCR; the TCRdb copy retains only in-frame clones and omits some. The data hold about 580,000 clones, with more than 95% observed a single time. The sequenced material came from naive CD8+ T cells sorted from blood. The receptor set was obtained from a man aged 30 to 39 in good health.

V and J are TRBV7-6 and TRBJ2-7; 10 positions match TRBD2. With 5 bases clipped from V and 4 bases from J, the junction kept 8 bases outside the gene matches. This CDR3 is 15 amino acids long. The germline gives CDR1 SGHVS, CDR2 FNYEAQ. The CDR3 DNA sequence: TGTGCCAGCAGCCCCGGGACTAGCGTGGGTTACGAGCAGTACTTC. Translated, it gives CASSPGTSVGYEQYF.

V is TRBV7-9 and J is TRBJ2-7; 12 bases are a match to TRBD1. The CDR3 is 15 amino acids. Germline CDR1 is SEHNR and CDR2 is FQNEAQ (reference sequence). The trim removed 4 bases at V and 5 bases at J, leaving 6 bases unmatched. CDR3 residues: CASSYQGQGAHEQYF. The CDR3 DNA follows: TGTGCCAGCAGCTATCAGGGACAGGGGGCCCACGAGCAGTACTTC.

The gene calls are TRBV6-5 and TRBJ2-7; D might be TRBD1 (6 bases). The CDR3 consists of 16 residues. The V gene lost 0 bases and the J gene lost 6 bases, with 18 bases spanning the gap. The germline CDR1 and CDR2 sequences are MNHEY and SVGAGI. The CDR3 nucleotides read TGTGCCAGCAGTTACTCCCAGGCCGGGACATTGCTCGAGCAGTACTTC. The encoded protein is CASSYSQAGTLLEQYF.

This chain connects TRBV7-6 to TRBJ2-1; 10 nucleotides match TRBD2. Losses at the gene ends were 3 bases for V and 8 bases for J; bases not matched to a gene: 13. The CDR3 is made up of 17 amino acids. CDR1 and CDR2 (germline): SGHVS, FNYEAQ. CDR3 region: CASSFILAGELGYEQFF. CDR3 nucleotide sequence: TGTGCCAGCAGCTTTATCCTAGCGGGAGAGTTAGGCTATGAGCAGTTCTTC.

This chain uses TRBV5-1 with TRBJ2-7; the match to TRBD2 covers 13 bases. The CDR3 is made up of 16 amino acids. The V gene's germline CDR1 is SGHRS and CDR2 YFSETQ. With 2 bases clipped from V and 5 bases from J, the junction kept 7 bases outside the gene matches. CDR3 protein: CASSFGLAGVRHEQYF. CDR3 DNA: TGCGCCAGCAGCTTCGGACTAGCGGGAGTGAGGCACGAGCAGTACTTC.

A single count supports this clone. V gene TRBV5-6 combines with J gene TRBJ2-6; 11 bases fit TRBD2. Germline CDR1 SGHDT, CDR2 YYEEEE. Trimming took 6 bases from V and 0 from J; bases not matched to a gene: 5. The CDR3 consists of 17 residues. The CDR3 nucleotides read TGTGCCAGCATCATAGCGGGAGGGGTCTCTGGGGCCAACGTCCTGACTTTC. Amino acids: CASIIAGGVSGANVLTF.

Only one count was recorded for this clone. The genes are TRBV27 and TRBJ2-7; D is unclear. Germline assignment: CDR1 MNHEY and CDR2 SMNVEV (reference sequence). Trimming shortened V by 3 bases and J by 0 bases, and 12 bases separated the two germline ends. This CDR3 comprises 15 residues. Written as DNA, the CDR3 is TGTGCCAGCAGTTTGACTGTGGCGGACTCCTACGAGCAGTACTTC. Amino acids: CASSLTVADSYEQYF.

The chain combines TRBV28 with TRBJ2-7, with D unclear. CDR1 and CDR2 (germline): MDHEN, SYDVKM. The CDR3 has 14 residues. V was clipped by 6 bases and J by 9 bases, with 21 bases between them. CDR3 amino acids: CASSRPGDHYGQYF. The CDR3 DNA reads as TGTGCCAGCAGCCGCCCGGGCGACCACTATGGGCAGTACTTC.

The CDR3 DNA is TGCGCCAGCAGCTCCCCTAGCGAGAATACAGATACGCAGTATTTT. It yields the protein CASSSPSENTDTQYF. The chain is built from TRBV5-1 and TRBJ2-3; D perhaps matches TRBD2 (6 bases). The CDR3 has 15 amino acids. V lost 3 bases and J lost 3, with 14 bases in between. Per the germline V gene, CDR1 is SGHRS and CDR2 is YFSETQ.

The genes are TRBV28 and TRBJ2-3; 10 nucleotides agree with TRBD2. The CDR3 contains 22 residues. The trim removed 2 bases at V and 0 bases at J, leaving 20 bases unmatched. CDR1 is MDHEN, CDR2 SYDVKM, per germline. DNA for the CDR3: TGTGCCAGCAGTTTAATCTACGGACAGAGTGACCCTAGCGGGAGTAGCACAGATACGCAGTATTTT. Its protein product is CASSLIYGQSDPSGSSTDTQYF.

The chain recombines TRBV1 with TRBJ1-1. TRBV1 is deemed a pseudogene. The CDR3 sequence is 16 residues long. CDR3: CTSSQDTDRGWTEAFF. The CDR3, as DNA: TGCACCAGCAGCCAAGACACGGACCGGGGGTGGACTGAAGCTTTCTTT.

This chain joins TRBV5-8 and TRBJ1-5, with 7 positions matching TRBD1. The germline V gene has CDR1 SGHTS and CDR2 YDEGEE. CDR3 length equals 17 residues. Trimming at V came to 3 bases and at J to 0 bases, leaving 9 bases not matched to a gene. As DNA, the CDR3 is TGTGCCAGCAGCTCCGGGACAGAATACTATAGCAATCAGCCCCAGCATTTT. This gives the protein CASSSGTEYYSNQPQHF.

The V and J genes are TRBV7-9 and TRBJ2-7; D gene uncertain. This CDR3 spans 16 amino acids. Germline-derived CDR1 and CDR2 are SEHNR and FQNEAQ (reference sequence). With 3 bases removed from V and 0 bases from J, the gap between germline ends came to 15 bases. The CDR3 bases are TGTGCCAGCAGCTTCTCACGGTCCGTAATCTCCTACGAGCAGTACTTC. This sequence encodes CASSFSRSVISYEQYF. The variable domain in full, completed from reference TRBV7-9 and TRBJ2-7, reads DTGVSQNPRHKITKRGQNVTFRCDPISEHNRLYWYRQTLGQGPEFLTYFQNEAQLEKSRLLSDRFSAERPKGSFSTLEIQRTEQGDSAMYLCASSFSRSVISYEQYFGPGTRLTVT.